Shown below are 17 T cell receptor beta chains from a single sample sequenced in a study of technical replicates of blood from a few donors. Using immunoSEQ multiplex PCR, the repertoire was profiled, and TCRdb retains in-frame clones only, with some absent. The sample has 50,000 to 70,000 clones; around 88% are singletons. Material: PBMCs. These receptors were obtained from a human donor in good health. Some clones in this sample may be carry-over from other donors' samples.

The sample holds one count of this clone. The CDR3 DNA is TGTGCCTGGGGAGGCGGATGGGAGACCCAGTACTTC. Residues: CAWGGGWETQYF. The chain joins TRBV30 to TRBJ2-5; D might be TRBD2 (5 bases). This CDR3 is 12 amino acids long. The germline V gene has CDR1 GTSNPN and CDR2 SVGIG (reference sequence). Trimming removed 5 bases from V and 5 bases from J, with 12 bases in between.

This chain links TRBV19 with TRBJ2-3; D perhaps matches TRBD1 (7 bases). CDR1 and CDR2 from the germline V gene are LNHDA and SQIVND (reference sequence). With 4 bases removed from V and 8 bases from J, the gap between germline ends came to 13 bases. This CDR3 is 13 amino acids long. The chain's CDR3 is CASSRTGGGTQYF. CDR3 coding DNA: TGTGCCAGTAGTAGGACAGGAGGGGGTACGCAGTATTTT. Full variable domain (outside the CDR3, taken from reference TRBV19 and TRBJ2-3): DGGITQSPKYLFRKEGQNVTLSCEQNLNHDAMYWYRQDPGQGLRLIYYSQIVNDFQKGDIAEGYSVSREKKESFPLTVTSAQKNPTAFYLCASSRTGGGTQYFGPGTRLTVL.

The chain carries TRBV7-8 and TRBJ2-5; TRBD1 agrees at 7 bases. The trim removed 0 bases at V and 5 bases at J, leaving 9 bases unmatched. The CDR3 sequence is 16 residues long. CDR1 is SGHVS, CDR2 FQNEAQ, per germline. Here the CDR3 DNA reads TGTGCCAGCAGCTTAGCGGGGACAGCCCGGACGGAGACCCAGTACTTC. This gives the protein CASSLAGTARTETQYF. Supplemented by reference TRBV7-8 and TRBJ2-5, the full variable domain reads GAGVSQSPRYKVAKRGQDVALRCDPISGHVSLFWYQQALGQGPEFLTYFQNEAQLDKSGLPSDRFFAERPEGSVSTLKIQRTQQEDSAVYLCASSLAGTARTETQYFGPGTRLLVL.

J is TRBJ2-5 and V is TRBV5-8, with 12 bases that match TRBD2. CDR1 is SGHTS, CDR2 YDEGEE, per germline. V trimming: 0 bases; J trimming: 3 bases; junction bases outside the gene matches: 0. The CDR3 extends over 15 amino acids. The CDR3: CASSLGLAGEETQYF. DNA for the CDR3: TGTGCCAGCAGCTTGGGACTAGCGGGAGAAGAGACCCAGTACTTC. Drawing the rest from reference TRBV5-8 and TRBJ2-5, the complete variable domain is EAGVTQSPTHLIKTRGQQATLRCSPISGHTSVYWYQQALGLGLQFLLWYDEGEERNRGNFPPRFSGRQFPNYSSELNVNALELEDSALYLCASSLGLAGEETQYFGPGTRLLVL.

The CDR3 loop reads CASSQDRTSGRDEQFF. The CDR3 nucleotides are TGCGCCAGCAGCCAAGATCGGACTAGCGGGAGGGATGAGCAGTTCTTC. The chain employs TRBV4-1 and TRBJ2-1, with TRBD2 matching over 15 bases. The V and J ends lost 0 bases and 8 bases, in that order; junction bases with no gene match: 2. CDR1 MGHRA and CDR2 YSYEKL come from the germline V gene. The CDR3 consists of 16 residues.

The chain's CDR3 is CASSFDTGSGELFF. For the CDR3, the DNA is TGTGCCAGCAGCTTCGATACGGGGTCCGGGGAGCTGTTTTTT. The V gene is TRBV6-4, the J gene TRBJ2-2; tentatively, D is TRBD2 (5 bases). The CDR3 contains 14 residues. The V and J ends lost 6 bases and 6 bases respectively, with 14 bases between them. CDR1 MRHNA and CDR2 SNTAGT come from the germline V gene.

This rearrangement joins TRBV19 to TRBJ2-7; D ambiguous. Trimming shortened V by 4 bases and J by 1 base, and 11 bases separated the two germline ends. The germline gives CDR1 LNHDA, CDR2 SQIVND (reference sequence). The CDR3 spans 14 residues. The CDR3 DNA sequence: TGTGCCAGTAGTAAGGAGCGCCTGTCCTACGAGCAGTACTTC. Translation: CASSKERLSYEQYF.

The rearrangement joins TRBV12-5 to TRBJ1-3; 7 nucleotides align to TRBD1. Germline-derived CDR1 and CDR2 are LGHNT and FRNRAP. The CDR3 sequence is 14 residues long. V was clipped by 1 base and J by 4 bases; unmatched bases: 1. In nucleotides, the CDR3 is TGTGCTAGTGGTTTGGAGACAGGGGGAAACACCATATATTTT. This gives the protein CASGLETGGNTIYF.

This rearrangement joins TRBV5-1 to TRBJ2-2, with TRBD2 identical over 15 bases. Unmatched junction bases numbered 10, after V lost 0 bases and J lost 7 bases. Germline CDR1 SGHRS, CDR2 YFSETQ. The CDR3 covers 19 residues. CDR3 sequence: CASSLVGLAGGFNYGELFF. CDR3 nucleotide sequence: TGCGCCAGCAGCTTGGTCGGACTAGCGGGAGGGTTCAATTACGGGGAGCTGTTTTTT.

The chain employs TRBV9 and TRBJ2-5; D remains unclear. V lost 2 bases and J 5 bases, leaving 16 bases between the germline ends. The CDR3 sequence is 15 residues long. Germline V CDR1 and CDR2: SGDLS, YYNGEE. CDR3 region: CASSVTASQVETQYF. As DNA, the CDR3 is TGTGCCAGCAGCGTCACGGCTAGTCAAGTTGAGACCCAGTACTTC.

The chain links TRBV16 to TRBJ1-4; D might be TRBD1 (6 bases). With 0 bases removed from V and 6 bases from J, the gap between germline ends came to 14 bases. CDR3 length: 16 residues. Germline V gene data show CDR1 as KGHSY and CDR2 as FQNENV. The CDR3 sequence: CASSQSGASNDEKLFF. As DNA, the CDR3 is TGTGCCAGCAGCCAATCGGGGGCTTCTAATGATGAAAAACTGTTTTTT.

Only one count was recorded for this clone. The gene calls are TRBV12-5 and TRBJ2-3, with 8 bases identical to TRBD2. This CDR3 region has 15 residues. Germline values: CDR1 LGHNT, CDR2 FRNRAP. V lost 5 bases and J lost 9; bases outside the gene matches: 13. The CDR3 loop reads CASGDSGTNRGTQYF. The CDR3 coding sequence is TGTGCTAGTGGTGATAGCGGGACAAACCGCGGGACGCAGTATTTT.

The V and J genes are TRBV4-1 and TRBJ2-5; TRBD2 agrees at 9 bases. The V gene end was trimmed by 0 bases and the J gene end by 5 bases; junction bases not matched to a gene: 7. The V gene's germline CDR1 is MGHRA and CDR2 YSYEKL. The CDR3 consists of 16 residues. The CDR3 DNA is TGCGCCAGCAGCCAAGAGGGCGGGGGGGCTTTGGAGACCCAGTACTTC. Its translation is CASSQEGGGALETQYF.

This clone has only a few counts. The chain joins TRBV19 to TRBJ2-7; D call uncertain. CDR1 and CDR2 (germline): LNHDA, SQIVND (reference sequence). Between the trimmed V and J ends, which lost 3 bases and 3 bases, there was a span of 9 bases. The CDR3 is 13 amino acids. The CDR3 DNA reads as TGTGCCAGTAGTATGTACAGAGACTACGAGCAGTACTTC. Its translation: CASSMYRDYEQYF.

The chain has TRBV2 and TRBJ1-2; TRBD1 aligns across 9 bases. The CDR3 totals 13 residues. CDR1 SNHLY and CDR2 FYNNEI come from the germline V gene. Trimming took 8 bases from V and 6 from J; bases not matched to a gene: 7. The CDR3 loop reads CASCEQGADGYTF. In DNA form, the CDR3 reads TGTGCCAGCTGCGAACAGGGGGCGGATGGCTACACCTTC.

CDR3 in DNA: TGCAGCGTTGATATCCAGGGGCGGAAGACCCAGTACTTC. Residues: CSVDIQGRKTQYF. This chain connects TRBV29-1 to TRBJ2-5; maybe TRBD1 (6 bases). The CDR3 covers 13 residues. V was cut by 3 bases and J by 6 bases, with 14 bases left in between. Germline V lookup: CDR1 SQVTM, CDR2 ANQGSEA.

The rearrangement uses TRBV9 and TRBJ1-2, with TRBD1 matching 9 bases. Germline trimming cut 3 bases from V and 4 bases from J; bases unmatched to any gene: 7. Germline V lookup: CDR1 SGDLS, CDR2 YYNGEE. This CDR3 has 15 amino acids. CDR3 region: CASSARQGESYGYTF. In DNA, the CDR3 is TGTGCCAGCAGCGCCCGACAGGGGGAGAGCTATGGCTACACCTTC.